This record concerns one T cell receptor beta chain sequence. The antigen is unknown. The data were obtained in a study of T cells in localized non-small cell lung cancer. Whole-study results and caveats: Adjacent lung held a median roughly 54 of the top 100 tumor clones. It was uninvolved adjacent lung that showed the highest T cell clonality, exceeding tumor. As only one tumor region underwent sequencing, heterogeneity remains possible. Longer overall survival associated with higher blood T cell density; shorter survival with higher adjacent-lung clonality.

Repertoires were generated with immunoSEQ multiplex PCR, while TCRdb's copy carries only in-frame clones and drops some. The repertoire holds over 30,000 clones, with approximately 90% as singletons. The CDR3 extends over 13 amino acids. V gave up 7 bases and J gave up 5 bases; unmatched junction bases: 5. From germline, CDR1 is LNHDA and CDR2 SQIVND (reference sequence). Sequenced here: peripheral blood, sampled before any cancer treatment. This chain uses TRBV19 with TRBJ1-2; 9 bases are a match to TRBD1. The source of this sequence is a male donor aged 60 or over with stage III lung adenocarcinoma. The DNA of the CDR3 is TGTGCCAGTATCGGGACAGGGACTTATGGCTACACCTTC. Its translation: CASIGTGTYGYTF.